The 14 T cell receptor beta chains in this list originate from one sample, sequenced in a study of tumor-infiltrating lymphocytes in oesophageal squamous cell carcinoma. In TCRdb, the PCR reads were re-called with MiXCR into one record per CDR3 protein. The sample holds about 16,000 distinct CDR3 sequences, around 44% seen once. The sample consisted of esophageal tumor tissue. The receptors were gathered from a male donor with esophageal squamous cell carcinoma.

The rearrangement links TRBV7-8 to TRBJ2-3; no firm D call. Germline loops: CDR1 SGHVS, CDR2 FQNEAQ. CDR3 size: 15 residues. The ends were cut back, 1 base at V and 4 bases at J, with 12 bases in the middle. CDR3 coding DNA: TGTGCCAGCAGCTTAGTTGGCTCTATTTCAGATACGCAGTATTTT. Translation: CASSLVGSISDTQYF. The full variable domain, in which reference TRBV7-8 and TRBJ2-3 provide the parts outside the CDR3, is GAGVSQSPRYKVAKRGQDVALRCDPISGHVSLFWYQQALGQGPEFLTYFQNEAQLDKSGLPSDRFFAERPEGSVSTLKIQRTQQEDSAVYLCASSLVGSISDTQYFGPGTRLTVL.

This clonotype was recorded at least ten times. A much larger clone differs from this one at a single base, so this may be a read error. The chain has TRBV12-5 and TRBJ2-3, with D maybe TRBD2 (6 bases). Between the trimmed V and J ends, which lost 1 base and 14 bases, there was a span of 31 bases. The CDR3 has 18 residues. CDR1 and CDR2 (germline): LGHNT, FRNRAP. DNA of the CDR3: TGTGCTAGTGGTTTGGCCAGCGGGCATGTCCCGATCACCGGGGAGCTGTATTTT. Amino acid sequence: CASGLASGHVPITGELYF.

This rearrangement joins TRBV7-3 to TRBJ2-1, with 9 bases fitting TRBD2. The CDR3 runs to 16 residues. The trim removed 2 bases at V and 4 bases at J, leaving 6 bases unmatched. From germline, CDR1 is SGHTA and CDR2 FQGTGA. CDR3 sequence: CASSLSPTSGYNEQFF. The CDR3 DNA reads TGTGCCAGCAGCTTATCGCCGACTAGCGGATACAATGAGCAGTTCTTC.

Only a few counts were recorded for this clonotype. The CDR3 nucleotides read TGTGCCAGCAGCCACTCTAGGGATGAGCAGTTCTTC. The encoded protein is CASSHSRDEQFF. The rearrangement joins TRBV3-1 to TRBJ2-1; D gene unclear. Germline loops: CDR1 LGHDT, CDR2 YNNKEL (reference sequence). The CDR3 totals 12 residues. Trimming pared 3 bases from V and 8 bases from J, leaving 8 bases between.

This clonotype was counted at least ten times. The chain carries TRBV5-1 and TRBJ2-1, with D perhaps matching TRBD1 or TRBD2 (6 bases each). Germline V gives CDR1 SGHRS, CDR2 YFSETQ. Trimming stripped 1 base from V and 6 bases from J, with 20 bases between. The CDR3 is made up of 17 amino acids. In DNA, the CDR3 is TGCGCCAGCAGCTTGTTGGGCCAGGGGACTCTCCCCAATGAGCAGTTCTTC. Protein: CASSLLGQGTLPNEQFF.

This clonotype qualifies as medium-sized. This sequence joins TRBV27 and TRBJ2-7; D unresolved. The germline V gene has CDR1 MNHEY and CDR2 SMNVEV (reference sequence). V lost 4 bases and J lost 2, with 6 bases in between. The CDR3 has 12 residues. In nucleotides, the CDR3 is TGTGCCAGCAGTTCCCACACCTACGAGCAGTACTTC. Residues: CASSSHTYEQYF.

To note about this clonotype: A single base separates this from a much larger clone, so it may be a read error. Since no conserved phenylalanine or tryptophan closes the CDR3, a read error is the likely cause. The limits of the CDR3 on the DNA are not certain, so only TCRdb's listed CDR3 is given. V gene TRBV24-1 combines with J gene TRBJ2-7; no check of the table's D call, TRBD1, against the DNA was made. Termini included, the CDR3 measures 15 amino acids. The germline gives CDR1 KGHDR, CDR2 SFDVKD. The CDR3 reads CATSASDRGLTEAFS.

This clonotype has a count of ten or more. A read error may explain this, as a much larger clone is one base away. The DNA for the CDR3 is TGTGCCAGCAGCTTAGCGGGAAAGGTCAATGAGCAGTACTTC. It specifies CASSLAGKVNEQYF. The chain uses TRBV7-9 and TRBJ2-7; D gene ambiguous. This CDR3 has 14 amino acids. The ends were cut back, 0 bases at V and 7 bases at J, with 13 bases in the middle. The germline V gene has CDR1 SEHNR and CDR2 FQNEAQ (reference sequence).

This clonotype was observed a few times. The J gene is TRBJ2-5, the V gene TRBV19; TRBD1 matches 9 bases. V shed 0 bases, J shed 5 bases, and the junction held 7 bases outside the gene matches. The CDR3 is 16 amino acids. Germline-derived CDR1 and CDR2 are LNHDA and SQIVND (reference sequence). The CDR3 DNA reads TGTGCCAGTAGTATAGATCTACAGGGGGCATCTGAGACCCAGTACTTC. It translates to CASSIDLQGASETQYF. The whole variable domain, filled in from reference TRBV19 and TRBJ2-5, reads DGGITQSPKYLFRKEGQNVTLSCEQNLNHDAMYWYRQDPGQGLRLIYYSQIVNDFQKGDIAEGYSVSREKKESFPLTVTSAQKNPTAFYLCASSIDLQGASETQYFGPGTRLLVL.

This clonotype was counted only a few times. A much larger clone is a single base away; this may be a read error. This chain links TRBV9 with TRBJ2-1; TRBD1 matches at 9 bases. Matching the DNA end better, TRBJ2-7 makes the J call doubtful. CDR3 length: 15 amino acids. Per germline, CDR1 SGDLS and CDR2 YYNGEE. The CDR3 nucleotides read TGTGCCAGCAGCGTACCCCCCACAGGGGGCGATGAGCAGTACTTC. Amino acids: CASSVPPTGGDEQYF.

This clonotype has ten or more counts. J is TRBJ1-5 and V is TRBV28; D gene unclear. The CDR3 sequence is 14 residues long. In germline, CDR1 is MDHEN, CDR2 SYDVKM. Trimming stripped 6 bases from V and 6 bases from J, with 15 bases between. The CDR3 DNA sequence: TGTGCCAGCAGCCCAGGCCGGATCGCTCAGCCCCAGCATTTT. It translates to CASSPGRIAQPQHF.

Relative to its sample, this clonotype is medium-sized. The chain has TRBV12-3 or TRBV12-4 and TRBJ1-4, with D unresolved. The CDR3 totals 15 residues. V dropped 7 bases and J dropped 2 bases, with 14 bases sitting between them. The CDR3 here is CASKKPSSTNEKLFF. The CDR3, as DNA: TGTGCCAGCAAAAAGCCATCGTCGACTAATGAAAAACTGTTTTTT.

This clonotype has a count of ten or more. This rearrangement joins TRBV27 to TRBJ1-2; D may be TRBD1 (5 bases). CDR1 MNHEY and CDR2 SMNVEV come from the germline V gene (reference sequence). V was trimmed by 2 bases and J by 2 bases, leaving 6 bases between them. The CDR3 sequence is 13 residues long. In nucleotides, the CDR3 is TGTGCCAGCAGTTTAAGACAGAACTATGGCTACACCTTC. Translating gives CASSLRQNYGYTF.

The chain combines TRBV5-1 with TRBJ2-3; unclear D gene. Germline loops: CDR1 SGHRS, CDR2 YFSETQ. V lost 2 bases and J lost 0, with 10 bases in between. This CDR3 has 15 amino acids. The CDR3 spells CASSFPELSTDTQYF. In nucleotides, the CDR3 is TGCGCCAGCAGCTTCCCAGAGCTTAGCACAGATACGCAGTATTTT.